This record covers a single TCR beta chain. Antigen specificity is unknown. TCRdb independently ran MiXCR on the RT-PCR reads; one entry per CDR3 protein. The sample lists roughly 780,000 distinct CDR3 sequences; less than 20% were seen once. These data are taken from a study of response to subunit inactivated influenza vaccine. Study-level results: The study's authors posited that every seasonal influenza vaccination enlists few new T cells.

The CDR3 runs 15 residues. Germline V lookup: CDR1 DFQATT, CDR2 SNEGSKA (reference sequence). The ends lost 3 bases at V and 4 bases at J; junction bases unmatched: 11. The TCR was taken from a man aged 50-59 years who received an inactivated influenza vaccine. Here the sequenced sample was PBMCs from blood, taken roughly 5 days after vaccination. The rearrangement uses TRBV20-1 and TRBJ2-7, with 8 bases that match TRBD2. CDR3 loop: CSASEYSGIRYEQYF. CDR3 nucleotide sequence: TGCAGTGCTAGCGAATATAGCGGGATCCGGTACGAGCAGTACTTC.